The 5 T cell receptor beta chains below were found in one sample sequenced in a study of OX40 agonist ivuxolimab in advanced cancers. Profiled with immunoSEQ multiplex PCR; TCRdb holds only in-frame clones, not every one. The data show 50,000 to 75,000 clones, 85% to 90% seen once. The sample here was CD4+ or CD8+ T cells sorted from blood, taken in a trial of the OX40 agonist ivuxolimab. These receptors were taken from an adult with an advanced solid tumor such as melanoma, head and neck, liver or kidney cancer.

This clone was found a few times. The chain couples TRBV6-5 to TRBJ2-1; no definite D call. Trimming removed 0 bases at V and 0 bases at J, with 9 bases between. Germline values: CDR1 MNHEY, CDR2 SVGAGI. This CDR3 spans 16 amino acids. The CDR3 DNA reads as TGTGCCAGCAGTTACTCTGGGGATAGCTCCTACAATGAGCAGTTCTTC. Protein product: CASSYSGDSSYNEQFF.

The chain couples TRBV5-1 to TRBJ1-1; tentative D call: TRBD1 (5 bases). The V and J ends lost 1 base and 1 base respectively, with 11 bases between them. Germline V gene sequence: CDR1 SGHRS, CDR2 YFSETQ. The CDR3 covers 15 residues. CDR3 region: CASSLLTERNTEAFF. DNA of the CDR3: TGCGCCAGCAGCTTGTTGACAGAACGGAACACTGAAGCTTTCTTT.

V and J are TRBV7-9 and TRBJ1-1; unclear D gene. Germline V CDR1 and CDR2: SEHNR, FQNEAQ (reference sequence). The CDR3 has 14 residues. V was trimmed by 5 bases and J by 1 base, leaving 11 bases between them. The CDR3 nucleotides read TGTGCCAGCAGCCCGTACGAGGGGAACACTGAAGCTTTCTTT. Translated, it gives CASSPYEGNTEAFF. Full variable domain (rest looked up from reference TRBV7-9 and TRBJ1-1): DTGVSQNPRHKITKRGQNVTFRCDPISEHNRLYWYRQTLGQGPEFLTYFQNEAQLEKSRLLSDRFSAERPKGSFSTLEIQRTEQGDSAMYLCASSPYEGNTEAFFGQGTRLTVV.

The chain is built from TRBV5-1 and TRBJ2-3, with a possible D match to TRBD1 (6 bases). CDR3 length: 14 residues. Deletions cut 2 bases from V and 4 bases from J, with 11 bases between. Germline lookup yields CDR1 SGHRS and CDR2 YFSETQ. CDR3 coding DNA: TGCGCCAGCAGCTTACAGGGTTTGGCAGATACGCAGTATTTT. This gives the protein CASSLQGLADTQYF.

This chain links TRBV18 with TRBJ2-7; possible D gene TRBD1, 6 bases. Germline V gene data show CDR1 as KGHSH and CDR2 as LQKENI. This CDR3 region has 14 residues. Trimming pared 3 bases from V and 6 bases from J, leaving 15 bases between. DNA for the CDR3: TGTGCCAGCTCACCGGAGCTTGCGACAGGCGAGCAGTACTTC. Amino acid sequence: CASSPELATGEQYF.